These 2 T cell receptor beta chains share one sample of origin, sequenced in a study of low-dose radiotherapy and immunotherapy resistance in tumors. cDNA synthesis used a TRAV/TRBV-specific primer set for both chains. TCR amplification involved 15 to 20 PCR cycles with a constant-region primer and V-primer adapter. TCRdb fed the reads into MiXCR, producing one record per CDR3 protein. The table includes around 65,000 distinct CDR3 sequences, about a quarter detected once. The time point denotes: before trial treatment. Specimen: PBMCs, collected before treatment. These receptors were taken from a male donor with rectosigmoid adenocarcinoma.

In its sample, this clonotype was seen many times. The chain combines TRBV3-1 with TRBJ2-5; D may be TRBD2 (6 bases). Between the trimmed V and J ends, which lost 1 base and 4 bases, there was a span of 25 bases. CDR3 length: 19 residues. Looked up from germline, CDR1 is LGHDT and CDR2 is YNNKEL (reference sequence). The CDR3 bases are TGTGCCAGCAGCCAAGCGATCGGGAGAGCTTCGATGGTTACAGAGACCCAGTACTTC. Translated: CASSQAIGRASMVTETQYF.

This clonotype was counted ten times or more. This chain links TRBV20-1 with TRBJ1-5; D is unresolved. The CDR3 spans 16 residues. The V end lost 0 bases, the J end lost 2 bases, and 14 bases lay between the germline ends. From germline, CDR1 is DFQATT and CDR2 SNEGSKA (reference sequence). The CDR3 is CSARDKFNRRNQPQHF. DNA for the CDR3: TGCAGTGCTAGAGATAAGTTTAACAGACGCAATCAGCCCCAGCATTTT.